The 10 T cell receptor beta chains in this list originate from one sample, sequenced in a study of blood T cells in healthy people across ages. Primed by a sample-barcoded 5' primer and a J-beta primer mix, a second PCR proceeded for about 7 to 11 cycles. TCRdb re-analysed the 5' RACE reads in MiXCR, keeping a single row per CDR3 protein. The sample records roughly 560,000 distinct CDR3 sequences, around 24% being singletons. The sample was also reused in another study, on T cells of mothers and their children.

Material: blood. Every receptor here comes from a boy younger than 18 in good health.

In regard to this clonotype: At one end the junction does not follow the germline gene, possibly because of a read error. The chain joins TRBV20-1 to TRBJ1-1; D ambiguous. Germline CDR1 and CDR2: DFQATT and SNEGSKA (reference sequence). The CDR3 has 14 residues. DNA for the CDR3: TGCAGTGCTAGAACGGTATATATCGACACTGAAGCTTCCTTT. Translation: CSARTVYIDTEASF.

The chain combines TRBV20-1 with TRBJ1-1, with unresolved D. Trimming took 0 bases from V and 4 from J, leaving 18 bases between them. Germline V CDR1 and CDR2: DFQATT, SNEGSKA (reference sequence). The CDR3 totals 16 residues. The chain's CDR3 is CSARDVARAGGTEAFF. DNA for the CDR3: TGCAGTGCTAGAGATGTGGCGAGGGCAGGCGGCACTGAAGCTTTCTTT.

This sequence joins TRBV20-1 and TRBJ1-6; 10 nucleotides line up with TRBD1. The V gene's germline CDR1 is DFQATT and CDR2 SNEGSKA (reference sequence). There are 17 residues in the CDR3. Trimming at V came to 0 bases and at J to 4 bases, leaving 6 bases not matched to a gene. The CDR3 loop is CSARDRGDRGYNSPLHF. The CDR3 coding sequence is TGCAGTGCTAGAGACCGCGGGGACAGGGGATATAATTCACCCCTCCACTTT.

This clonotype was seen a few times. The genes are TRBV20-1 and TRBJ1-3; D gene uncertain. Germline V gene data show CDR1 as DFQATT and CDR2 as SNEGSKA (reference sequence). Trimming took off 6 bases at V and 0 bases at J, with 9 bases between the two ends. The CDR3 is 13 residues long. CDR3 sequence: CSAAGGSGNTIYF. The CDR3 nucleotides are TGCAGTGCGGCTGGTGGCTCTGGAAACACCATATATTTT.

V gene TRBV18 combines with J gene TRBJ2-1, with 8 bases that match TRBD1. The CDR3 covers 18 residues. With 6 bases clipped from V and 0 bases from J, the junction kept 13 bases outside the gene matches. In germline, CDR1 is KGHSH, CDR2 LQKENI. This chain's CDR3 is CASSLDSITGGSYNEQFF. The CDR3 region has the DNA TGTGCCAGCTCCCTGGACTCTATAACAGGGGGCTCCTACAATGAGCAGTTCTTC. The full variable domain, its missing parts supplied by reference TRBV18 and TRBJ2-1, is NAGVMQNPRHLVRRRGQEARLRCSPMKGHSHVYWYRQLPEEGLKFMVYLQKENIIDESGMPKERFSAEFPKEGPSILRIQQVVRGDSAAYFCASSLDSITGGSYNEQFFGPGTRLTVL.

In its sample, this clonotype was seen a few times. V and J are TRBV7-2 and TRBJ1-3; D gene unclear. CDR3 length equals 14 residues. The V gene lost 5 bases and the J gene lost 4 bases, with 12 bases spanning the gap. Germline loops: CDR1 SGHTA, CDR2 FQGNSA. CDR3 region: CASSLDPTGNTIYF. CDR3 DNA: TGTGCCAGCAGCCTCGACCCGACAGGAAACACCATATATTTT. Based on the CDR3 plus reference TRBV7-2 and TRBJ1-3, the full variable domain is GAGVSQSPSNKVTEKGKDVELRCDPISGHTALYWYRQSLGQGLEFLIYFQGNSAPDKSGLPSDRFSAERTGGSVSTLTIQRTQQEDSAVYLCASSLDPTGNTIYFGEGSWLTVV.

This clonotype was seen more than once but under ten times. CDR3 residues: CASSLGTPRGLRLSGNTIYF. The CDR3 bases are TGTGCCAGCAGCTTAGGCACGCCTCGGGGTTTAAGGCTTTCTGGAAACACCATATATTTT. The chain uses TRBV11-1 and TRBJ1-3, with D uncertain. The CDR3 has 20 residues. CDR1 SGHAT and CDR2 FQDESV come from the germline V gene (reference sequence). Trimming took off 1 base at V and 1 base at J, with 23 bases between the two ends.

The rearrangement uses TRBV5-1 and TRBJ1-3; 7 bases agree with TRBD1. This CDR3 is 15 amino acids long. J was trimmed by 0 bases and V by 4 bases; bases with no gene match: 4. CDR1 SGHRS and CDR2 YFSETQ come from the germline V gene. CDR3 sequence (DNA): TGCGCCAGCAGCCCCGACAGGGTCTCTGGAAACACCATATATTTT. Residues: CASSPDRVSGNTIYF.

This clonotype was recorded a few times. One junction end disagrees with the germline gene, perhaps due to a read error. This chain links TRBV3-1 with TRBJ2-7; 12 positions agree with TRBD2. Looked up from germline, CDR1 is LGHDT and CDR2 is YNNKEL (reference sequence). The CDR3 consists of 14 residues. CDR3 loop: CASSLGLAGSEEDF. CDR3 nucleotides: TGTGCCAGCAGCCTCGGACTAGCGGGATCTGAAGAGGACTTC.

This chain joins TRBV2 and TRBJ2-5; D remains unclear. Deletions cut 4 bases from V and 6 bases from J, with 6 bases between. Germline CDR1 SNHLY, CDR2 FYNNEI. The CDR3 is 11 amino acids. The CDR3 DNA sequence: TGTGCCAGCAGTGGCCTAAAGACCCAGTACTTC. This translates into CASSGLKTQYF.